This note documents a single T cell receptor beta chain sequence. Antigen specificity is unknown. This record belongs to a study of T cells after yellow fever vaccination. Study-level findings and limits: Shared CD4/CD8 clonotypes were a small share, likely from convergent recombination.

The CDR3 loop spans 16 amino acids. The V end lost 4 bases, the J end lost 9 bases, and 25 bases lay between the germline ends. Looked up from germline, CDR1 is SGHRS and CDR2 is YFSETQ. Template-switching 5'RACE yielded the TCR cDNA; a universal primer site and UMIs were added in the process. MiXCR, applied by TCRdb to the 5' RACE reads, yields one record per CDR3 protein. The table records under 600,000 distinct CDR3 sequences, about a fifth of them present only once. The V gene is TRBV5-1, the J gene TRBJ2-5, with a tentative D call TRBD1 (6 bases). Sequences were derived from PBMCs, sampled less than 25 days after the first yellow fever vaccination. This TCR was sampled from a man younger than 30 who received the YFV17D yellow fever vaccine. The DNA for the CDR3 is TGCGCCAGCAGCCTAGTAGGGGGTGCCGCTAGTGGGGCCCAGTACTTC. Protein product: CASSLVGGAASGAQYF.